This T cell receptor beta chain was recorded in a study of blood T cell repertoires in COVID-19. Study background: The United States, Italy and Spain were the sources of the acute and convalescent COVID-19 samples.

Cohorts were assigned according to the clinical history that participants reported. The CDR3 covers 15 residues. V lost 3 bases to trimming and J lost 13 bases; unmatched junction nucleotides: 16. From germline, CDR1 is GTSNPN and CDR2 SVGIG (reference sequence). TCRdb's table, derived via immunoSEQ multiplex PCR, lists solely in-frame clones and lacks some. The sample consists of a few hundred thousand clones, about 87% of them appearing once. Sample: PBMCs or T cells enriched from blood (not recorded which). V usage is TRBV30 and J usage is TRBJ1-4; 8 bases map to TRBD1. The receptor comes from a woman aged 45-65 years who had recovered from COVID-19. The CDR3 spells CAWRRQGPREGVLFF. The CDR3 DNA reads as TGTGCCTGGAGGAGACAGGGGCCTCGAGAGGGTGTACTGTTTTTT.